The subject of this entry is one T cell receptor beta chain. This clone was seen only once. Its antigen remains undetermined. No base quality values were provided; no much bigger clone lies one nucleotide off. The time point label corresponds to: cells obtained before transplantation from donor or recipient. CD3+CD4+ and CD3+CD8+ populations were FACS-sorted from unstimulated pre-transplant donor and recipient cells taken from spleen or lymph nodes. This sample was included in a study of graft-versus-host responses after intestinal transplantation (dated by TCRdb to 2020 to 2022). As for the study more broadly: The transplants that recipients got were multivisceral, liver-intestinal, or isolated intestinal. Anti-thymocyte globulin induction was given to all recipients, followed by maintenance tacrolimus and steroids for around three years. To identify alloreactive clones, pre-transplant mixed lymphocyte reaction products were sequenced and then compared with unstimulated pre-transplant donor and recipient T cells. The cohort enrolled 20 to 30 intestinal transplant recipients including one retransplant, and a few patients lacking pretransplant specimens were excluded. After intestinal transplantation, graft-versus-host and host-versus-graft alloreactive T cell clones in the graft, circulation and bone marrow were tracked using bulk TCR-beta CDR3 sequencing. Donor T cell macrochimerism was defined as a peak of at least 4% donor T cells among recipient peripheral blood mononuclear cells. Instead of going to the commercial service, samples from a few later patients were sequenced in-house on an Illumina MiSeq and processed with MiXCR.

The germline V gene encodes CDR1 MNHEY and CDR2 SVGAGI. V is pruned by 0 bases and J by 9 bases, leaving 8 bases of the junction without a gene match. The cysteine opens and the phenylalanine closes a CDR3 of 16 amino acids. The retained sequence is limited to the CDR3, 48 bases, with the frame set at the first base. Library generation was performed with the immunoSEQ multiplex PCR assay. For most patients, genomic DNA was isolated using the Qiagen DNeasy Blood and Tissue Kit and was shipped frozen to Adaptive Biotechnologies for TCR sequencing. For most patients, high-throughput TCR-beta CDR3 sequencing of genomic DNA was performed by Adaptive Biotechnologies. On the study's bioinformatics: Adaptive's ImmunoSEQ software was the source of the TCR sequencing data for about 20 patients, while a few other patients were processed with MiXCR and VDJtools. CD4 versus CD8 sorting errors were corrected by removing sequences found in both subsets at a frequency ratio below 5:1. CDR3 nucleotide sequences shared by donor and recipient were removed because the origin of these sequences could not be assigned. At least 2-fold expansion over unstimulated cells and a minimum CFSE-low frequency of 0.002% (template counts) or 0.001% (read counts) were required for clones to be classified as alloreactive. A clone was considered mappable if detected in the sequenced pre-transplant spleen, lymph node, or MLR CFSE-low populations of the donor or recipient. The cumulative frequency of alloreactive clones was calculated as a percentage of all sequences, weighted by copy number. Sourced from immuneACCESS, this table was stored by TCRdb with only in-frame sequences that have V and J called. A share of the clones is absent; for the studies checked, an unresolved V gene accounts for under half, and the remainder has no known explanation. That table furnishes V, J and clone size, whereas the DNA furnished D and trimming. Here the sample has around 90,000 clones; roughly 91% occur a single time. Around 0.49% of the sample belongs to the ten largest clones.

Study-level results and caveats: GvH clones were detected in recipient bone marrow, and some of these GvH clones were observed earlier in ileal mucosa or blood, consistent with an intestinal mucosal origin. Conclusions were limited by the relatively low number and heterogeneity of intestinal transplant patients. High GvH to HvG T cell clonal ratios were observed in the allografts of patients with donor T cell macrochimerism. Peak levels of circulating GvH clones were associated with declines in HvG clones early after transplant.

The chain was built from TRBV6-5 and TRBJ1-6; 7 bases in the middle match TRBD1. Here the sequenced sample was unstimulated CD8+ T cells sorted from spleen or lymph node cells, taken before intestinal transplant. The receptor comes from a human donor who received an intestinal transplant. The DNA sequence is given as TGTGCCAGCAGTTACTCGGCAGGGGGAGGTAGTTCACCCCTCCACTTT. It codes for CASSYSAGGGSSPLHF.